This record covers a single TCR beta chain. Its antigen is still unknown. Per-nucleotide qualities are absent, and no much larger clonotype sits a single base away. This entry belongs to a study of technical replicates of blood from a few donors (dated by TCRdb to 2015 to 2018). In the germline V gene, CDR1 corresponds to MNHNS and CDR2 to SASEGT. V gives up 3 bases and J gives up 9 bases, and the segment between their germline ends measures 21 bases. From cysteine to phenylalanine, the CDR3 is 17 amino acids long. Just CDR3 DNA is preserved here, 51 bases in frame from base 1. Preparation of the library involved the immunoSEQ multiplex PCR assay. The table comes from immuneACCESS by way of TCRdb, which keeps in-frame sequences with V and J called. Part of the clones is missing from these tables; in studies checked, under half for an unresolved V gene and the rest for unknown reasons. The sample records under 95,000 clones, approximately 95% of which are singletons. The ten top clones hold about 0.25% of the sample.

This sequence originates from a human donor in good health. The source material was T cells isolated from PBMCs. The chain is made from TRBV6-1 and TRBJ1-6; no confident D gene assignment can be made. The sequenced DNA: TGTGCCAGCAGTGACGCGGGGAGACGGTTTTTTCGTTCACCCCTCCACTTT. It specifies CASSDAGRRFFRSPLHF.